The rows below give T cell receptor beta chains drawn from one sample of a study of cytomegalovirus exposure and HLA in healthy donors. TCRdb's table, derived via immunoSEQ multiplex PCR, lists solely in-frame clones and lacks some. Among about 76,000 clones, just over 70% were seen once, and the ten largest hold roughly 5%. Material for sequencing was PBMCs. The receptors originated from a man in his fifties or sixties in good health and CMV-seropositive. CDR3s include the opening cysteine and the closing phenylalanine or tryptophan. The D gene is left open where the match is weak. Size is omitted from some rows. Given values are once, few, many or a class for expanded clones.

j_call | clone_size | d_call | v_call | cdr3_aa | cdr3_nt
TRBJ2-7 | NA | TRBD1 | TRBV4-2 | CASSHGQGSSYEQYF | TGTGCCAGCAGCCACGGACAGGGGTCGTCCTACGAGCAGTACTTC
TRBJ2-1 | few | TRBD1 | TRBV4-1 | CASSQAPGQGSDEQFF | TGCGCCAGCAGCCAGGCGCCGGGACAGGGTAGCGATGAGCAGTTCTTC
TRBJ2-1 | once | NA | TRBV20-1 | CSATGNEQFF | TGCAGTGCTACCGGTAATGAGCAGTTCTTC
TRBJ1-1 | NA | TRBD1 | TRBV5-8 | CASSFSLSTGGAITEAFF | TGTGCCAGCAGCTTTTCCCTTTCGACAGGGGGCGCGATCACTGAAGCTTTCTTT
TRBJ2-7 | few | TRBD2 | TRBV7-8 | CASSLESGVHYEQYF | TGTGCCAGCAGCTTAGAGAGCGGGGTACACTACGAGCAGTACTTC
TRBJ2-5 | NA | NA | TRBV4-1 | CASSQVEEISYQETQYF | TGCGCCAGCAGCCAAGTGGAGGAAATCTCGTACCAAGAGACCCAGTACTTC
TRBJ1-1 | NA | TRBD1 | TRBV11-2 | CASSLDVDRADLGDTEAFF | TGTGCCAGCAGCTTAGACGTGGACAGGGCAGACCTGGGGGACACTGAAGCTTTCTTT
TRBJ2-2 | few | TRBD2 | TRBV27 | CASTFLAGGNTGELFF | TGTGCCAGCACCTTCCTAGCGGGAGGTAACACCGGGGAGCTGTTTTTT
TRBJ2-2 | NA | NA | TRBV6-1 | CASNAVNTGELFF | TGTGCCAGCAATGCGGTGAACACCGGGGAGCTGTTTTTT
TRBJ2-7 | NA | NA | TRBV5-1 | CASSLASGREQYF | TGCGCCAGCAGCTTGGCCAGTGGCCGCGAGCAGTACTTC
TRBJ2-1 | few | NA | TRBV5-1 | CASSNQISGNEQFF | TGCGCCAGCAGCAATCAGATATCGGGGAATGAGCAGTTCTTC
TRBJ2-7 | NA | TRBD2 | TRBV10-2 | CASQFTSGTYEQYF | TGCGCCAGCCAATTCACTAGCGGGACGTACGAGCAGTACTTC
TRBJ1-1 | few | NA | TRBV19 | CASRELNTEAFF | TGTGCCAGCCGGGAGCTTAACACTGAAGCTTTCTTT
TRBJ2-1 | NA | TRBD2 | TRBV7-8 | CASSRGGPSYNEQFF | TGTGCCAGCAGCCGGGGAGGGCCGTCCTACAATGAGCAGTTCTTC
TRBJ2-2 | NA | TRBD1 | TRBV19 | CASSKGQGSDTGELFF | TGTGCCAGTAGTAAAGGACAGGGATCGGACACCGGGGAGCTGTTTTTT
TRBJ1-4 | few | NA | TRBV6-5 | CASSYSEGVNEKLFF | TGTGCCAGCAGTTACTCGGAGGGTGTTAATGAAAAACTGTTTTTT
TRBJ2-2 | NA | NA | TRBV7-2 | CASSSGTPGELFF | TGTGCCAGCAGCTCCGGGACTCCGGGGGAGCTGTTTTTT
TRBJ1-2 | NA | NA | TRBV7-9 | CASSLADSPRGYTF | TGTGCCAGCAGCTTAGCGGACAGCCCTAGGGGCTACACCTTC
TRBJ2-5 | NA | TRBD1 | TRBV29-1 | CSVSHSGYGQGQLATQYF | TGCAGCGTCTCTCACTCGGGATACGGACAGGGGCAGTTGGCGACCCAGTACTTC
TRBJ1-2 | NA | NA | TRBV6-4 | CASIEAHPGYTF | TGTGCCAGCATCGAGGCCCACCCGGGCTACACCTTC
TRBJ2-7 | NA | TRBD2 | TRBV7-9 | CASSLGGPSGSTKNEQYF | TGTGCCAGCAGCCTCGGGGGGCCTAGCGGGAGTACGAAAAACGAGCAGTACTTC
TRBJ1-3 | NA | NA | TRBV4-1 | CASSTGTTGNTIYF | TGCGCCAGCAGTACCGGGACAACTGGAAACACCATATATTTT
TRBJ2-5 | once | NA | TRBV7-2 | CASSRVEAQETQYF | TGTGCCAGCAGCCGGGTGGAAGCCCAAGAGACCCAGTACTTC
TRBJ1-1 | NA | NA | TRBV7-8 | CASSPNLVGGNTEAFF | TGTGCCAGCAGCCCTAATCTAGTGGGGGGGAACACTGAAGCTTTCTTT
TRBJ1-2 | NA | NA | TRBV6-5 | CASSDESTRGGYTF | TGTGCCAGCAGCGATGAATCTACCAGGGGAGGCTACACCTTC
TRBJ1-2 | NA | NA | TRBV6-5 | CASTINREMGYTF | TGTGCCAGCACTATCAACAGGGAGATGGGCTACACCTTC
TRBJ1-2 | NA | NA | TRBV11-2 | CASSSPLLLANYGYTF | TGTGCCAGCAGCTCACCCCTTCTACTAGCTAACTATGGCTACACCTTC
TRBJ2-5 | NA | NA | TRBV6-5 | CASSLRRTQETQYF | TGTGCCAGCAGTCTCCGGCGGACACAAGAGACCCAGTACTTC
TRBJ1-3 | few | NA | TRBV7-2 | CASSFMSGNTIYF | TGTGCCAGCAGCTTCATGTCTGGAAACACCATATATTTT
TRBJ2-3 | once | NA | TRBV9 | CASSGDGGFNRADTQYF | TGTGCCAGCAGCGGAGATGGGGGGTTTAATAGGGCAGATACGCAGTATTTT
TRBJ2-3 | NA | NA | TRBV28 | CASSLSGSTDTQYF | TGTGCCAGCAGTTTATCGGGAAGCACAGATACGCAGTATTTT
TRBJ2-7 | NA | NA | TRBV18 | CATRGGASYEQYF | TGTGCCACCCGCGGGGGCGCATCCTACGAGCAGTACTTC
TRBJ2-7 | once | TRBD2 | TRBV29-1 | CSAQLTSGGYEQYF | TGCAGCGCTCAGCTGACTAGCGGGGGGTACGAGCAGTACTTC
TRBJ2-3 | few | TRBD1 | TRBV19 | CASSIVGTASTDTQYF | TGTGCCAGTAGTATAGTAGGGACAGCTAGCACAGATACGCAGTATTTT
TRBJ1-5 | NA | NA | TRBV10-3 | CAISENQNQPQHF | TGTGCCATCAGTGAGAATCAAAATCAGCCCCAGCATTTT
TRBJ2-1 | once | TRBD2 | TRBV5-6 | CASSSFGTSLYEQFF | TGTGCCAGCAGCTCCTTCGGGACTAGTCTCTATGAGCAGTTCTTC
TRBJ2-7 | few | NA | TRBV29-1 | CSVRRGTSYEQYF | TGCAGCGTCCGCCGGGGGACCTCCTACGAGCAGTACTTC
TRBJ2-3 | NA | TRBD2 | TRBV7-2 | CASSLAGSGGTDTQYF | TGTGCCAGCAGCTTAGCTGGTAGCGGGGGCACAGATACGCAGTATTTT
TRBJ2-5 | NA | NA | TRBV5-1 | CAGRKGQETQYF | TGCGCGGGGAGGAAGGGGCAAGAGACCCAGTACTTC
TRBJ2-3 | NA | TRBD2 | TRBV28 | CASSLRFGTSVTDTQYF | TGTGCCAGCAGTCTCCGCTTCGGGACTAGCGTCACAGATACGCAGTATTTT
TRBJ2-1 | NA | NA | TRBV30 | CAWSERRGQFF | TGTGCCTGGAGTGAACGGCGCGGGCAGTTCTTC
TRBJ1-2 | few | TRBD1 | TRBV6-6 | CASSYRGPSGYTF | TGTGCCAGCAGTTACAGGGGGCCTAGTGGCTACACCTTC
TRBJ2-1 | NA | TRBD2 | TRBV7-9 | CASNSTRTSGYNEQFF | TGTGCCAGCAACTCCACCAGGACTAGCGGGTACAATGAGCAGTTCTTC
TRBJ1-4 | few | NA | TRBV6-5 | CASTRGTTNEKLFF | TGTGCCAGCACGAGGGGGACAACTAATGAAAAACTGTTTTTT
TRBJ1-5 | NA | NA | TRBV7-9 | CASSRQDSNQPQHF | TGTGCCAGCAGCCGCCAGGATAGCAATCAGCCCCAGCATTTT
TRBJ1-3 | NA | NA | TRBV11-3 | CASTPWRGRGNTIYF | TGTGCCAGCACCCCTTGGCGGGGCAGAGGAAACACCATATATTTT
TRBJ2-5 | NA | NA | TRBV30 | CAWKLYGGAGTQYF | TGTGCCTGGAAATTATACGGAGGGGCAGGGACCCAGTACTTC
TRBJ1-1 | NA | NA | TRBV7-8 | CASSLESQGYTEAFF | TGTGCCAGCAGCTTAGAAAGTCAGGGTTACACTGAAGCTTTCTTT
TRBJ1-1 | NA | NA | TRBV7-9 | CASSFMGSEAFF | TGTGCCAGCAGCTTCATGGGGAGTGAAGCTTTCTTT
TRBJ2-7 | NA | NA | TRBV25-1 | CASLTSGGSEQYF | TGTGCCAGCTTAACCTCAGGGGGGAGCGAGCAGTACTTC
TRBJ2-2 | NA | NA | TRBV7-9 | CASSLRQSNTGELFF | TGTGCCAGCAGCTTAAGACAGTCGAACACCGGGGAGCTGTTTTTT
TRBJ2-7 | NA | NA | TRBV2 | CASSDMGAFYEQYF | TGTGCCAGCAGTGATATGGGAGCGTTCTACGAGCAGTACTTC
TRBJ2-3 | NA | TRBD2 | TRBV5-6 | CASSSGGQADTQYF | TGTGCCAGCAGCTCGGGAGGGCAAGCAGATACGCAGTATTTT
TRBJ2-7 | NA | NA | TRBV6-6 | CASGPDEQYF | TGTGCCAGCGGGCCGGACGAGCAGTACTTC
TRBJ1-2 | NA | NA | TRBV27 | CASSFFRGKIGTPNPYGYGYTF | TGTGCCAGCAGTTTTTTCAGGGGCAAAATCGGGACGCCGAACCCATACGGCTATGGCTACACCTTC
TRBJ2-2 | NA | NA | TRBV6-5 | CASSYAGDNTGELFF | TGTGCCAGCAGTTACGCAGGGGATAACACCGGGGAGCTGTTTTTT
TRBJ1-1 | once | NA | TRBV10-2 | CASGHGADREAFF | TGCGCCAGCGGCCATGGGGCGGACAGAGAAGCTTTCTTT